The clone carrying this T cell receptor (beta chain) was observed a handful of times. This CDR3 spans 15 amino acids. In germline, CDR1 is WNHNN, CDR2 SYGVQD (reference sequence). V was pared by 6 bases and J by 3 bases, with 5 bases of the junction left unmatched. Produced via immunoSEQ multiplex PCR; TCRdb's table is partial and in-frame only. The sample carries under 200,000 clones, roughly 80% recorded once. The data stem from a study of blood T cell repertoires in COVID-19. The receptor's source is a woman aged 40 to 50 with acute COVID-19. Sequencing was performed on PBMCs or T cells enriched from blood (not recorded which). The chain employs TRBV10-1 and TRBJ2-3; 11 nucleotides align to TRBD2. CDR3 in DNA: TGCGCCAGCAGCCCCACTAGCGGGAGTACAGATACGCAGTATTTT. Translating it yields CASSPTSGSTDTQYF.